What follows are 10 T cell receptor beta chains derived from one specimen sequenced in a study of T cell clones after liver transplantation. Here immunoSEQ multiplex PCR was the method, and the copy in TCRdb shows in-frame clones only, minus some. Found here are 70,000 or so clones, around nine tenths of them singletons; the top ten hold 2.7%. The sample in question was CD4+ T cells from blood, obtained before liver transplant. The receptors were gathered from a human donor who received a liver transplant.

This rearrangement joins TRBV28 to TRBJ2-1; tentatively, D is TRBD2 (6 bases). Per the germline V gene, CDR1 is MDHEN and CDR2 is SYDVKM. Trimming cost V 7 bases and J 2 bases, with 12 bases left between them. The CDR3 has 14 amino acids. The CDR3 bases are TGTGCCAGCAATTCGGGAGTGGCCTACAATGAGCAGTTCTTC. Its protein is CASNSGVAYNEQFF.

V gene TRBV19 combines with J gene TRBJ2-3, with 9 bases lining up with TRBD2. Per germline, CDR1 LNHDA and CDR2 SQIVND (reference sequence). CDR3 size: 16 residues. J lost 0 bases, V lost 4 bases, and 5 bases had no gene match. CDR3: CASSKQTSGSTDTQYF. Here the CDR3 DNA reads TGTGCCAGTAGTAAACAGACTAGCGGCAGCACAGATACGCAGTATTTT. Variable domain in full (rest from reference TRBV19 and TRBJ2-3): DGGITQSPKYLFRKEGQNVTLSCEQNLNHDAMYWYRQDPGQGLRLIYYSQIVNDFQKGDIAEGYSVSREKKESFPLTVTSAQKNPTAFYLCASSKQTSGSTDTQYFGPGTRLTVL.

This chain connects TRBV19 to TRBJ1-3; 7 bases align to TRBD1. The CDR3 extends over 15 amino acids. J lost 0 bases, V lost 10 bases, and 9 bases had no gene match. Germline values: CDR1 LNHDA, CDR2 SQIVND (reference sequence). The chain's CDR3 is CATWTGSNSGNTIYF. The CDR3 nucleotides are TGTGCCACCTGGACAGGCTCGAACTCTGGAAACACCATATATTTT.

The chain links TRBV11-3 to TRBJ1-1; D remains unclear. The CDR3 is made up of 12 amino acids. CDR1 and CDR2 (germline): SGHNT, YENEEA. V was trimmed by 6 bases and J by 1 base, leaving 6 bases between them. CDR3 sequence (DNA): TGTGCCAGCAGGGCAGGGAACACTGAAGCTTTCTTT. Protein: CASRAGNTEAFF. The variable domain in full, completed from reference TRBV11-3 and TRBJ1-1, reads EAGVVQSPRYKIIEKKQPVAFWCNPISGHNTLYWYLQNLGQGPELLIRYENEEAVDDSQLPKDRFSAERLKGVDSTLKIQPAELGDSAVYLCASRAGNTEAFFGQGTRLTVV.

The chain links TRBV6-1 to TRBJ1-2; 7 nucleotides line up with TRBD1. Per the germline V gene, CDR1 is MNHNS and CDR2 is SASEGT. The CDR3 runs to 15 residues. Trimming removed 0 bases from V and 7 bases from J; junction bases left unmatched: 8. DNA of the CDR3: TGTGCCAGCAGTGAAGCCAGCAGGGGGTTGGTTGGCTACACCTTC. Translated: CASSEASRGLVGYTF.

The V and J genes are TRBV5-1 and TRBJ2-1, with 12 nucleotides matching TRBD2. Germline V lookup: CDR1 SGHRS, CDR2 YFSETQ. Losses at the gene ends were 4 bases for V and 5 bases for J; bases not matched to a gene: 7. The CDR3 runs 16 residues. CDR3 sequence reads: CASSQQPSGRDNEQFF. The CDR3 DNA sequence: TGCGCCAGCAGCCAACAACCTAGCGGGAGGGACAATGAGCAGTTCTTC.

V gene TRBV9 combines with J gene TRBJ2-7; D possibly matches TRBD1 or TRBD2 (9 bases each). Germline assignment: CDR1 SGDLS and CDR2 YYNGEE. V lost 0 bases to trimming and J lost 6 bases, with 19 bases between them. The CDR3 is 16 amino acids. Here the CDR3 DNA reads TGTGCCAGCAGCGTAGTTTCGCTAGCGGGACAGGGCGAGCAGTACTTC. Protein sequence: CASSVVSLAGQGEQYF.

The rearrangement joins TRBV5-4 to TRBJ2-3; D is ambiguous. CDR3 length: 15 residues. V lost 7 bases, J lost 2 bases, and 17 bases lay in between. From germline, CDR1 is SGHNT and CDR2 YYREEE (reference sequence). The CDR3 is CASAPIQFATDTQYF. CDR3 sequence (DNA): TGTGCCAGCGCCCCGATCCAATTTGCCACAGATACGCAGTATTTT.

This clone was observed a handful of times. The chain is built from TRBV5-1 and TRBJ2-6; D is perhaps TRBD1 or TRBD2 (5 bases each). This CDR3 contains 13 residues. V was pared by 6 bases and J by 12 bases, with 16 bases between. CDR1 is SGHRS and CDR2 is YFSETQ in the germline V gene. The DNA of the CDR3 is TGCGCCAGCAAAAGGGACGGTGCTGGCGTCCTGACTTTC. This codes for CASKRDGAGVLTF.

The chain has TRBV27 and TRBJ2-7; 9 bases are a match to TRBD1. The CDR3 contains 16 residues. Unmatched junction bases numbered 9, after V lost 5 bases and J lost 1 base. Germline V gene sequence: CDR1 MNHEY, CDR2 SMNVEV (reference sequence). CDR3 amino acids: CASSPGTGSSSYEQYF. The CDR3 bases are TGTGCCAGCAGTCCAGGGACAGGGAGTTCGTCCTACGAGCAGTACTTC.